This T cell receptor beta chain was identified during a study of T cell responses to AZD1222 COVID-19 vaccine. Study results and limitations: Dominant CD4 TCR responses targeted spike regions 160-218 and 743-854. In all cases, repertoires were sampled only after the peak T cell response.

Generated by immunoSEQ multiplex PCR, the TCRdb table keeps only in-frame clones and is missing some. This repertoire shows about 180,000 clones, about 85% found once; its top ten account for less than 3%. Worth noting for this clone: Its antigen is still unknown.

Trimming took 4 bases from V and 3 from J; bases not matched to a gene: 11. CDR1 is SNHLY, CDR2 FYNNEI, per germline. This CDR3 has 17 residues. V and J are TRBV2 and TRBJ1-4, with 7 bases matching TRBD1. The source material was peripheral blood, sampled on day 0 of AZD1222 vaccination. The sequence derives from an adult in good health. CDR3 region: CASSVSRGRVANEKLFF. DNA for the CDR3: TGTGCCAGCAGTGTTTCTAGGGGGCGCGTGGCTAATGAAAAACTGTTTTTT.